This T cell receptor beta chain emerged from a study of blood T cells in healthy people across ages. Study-level results: The CMV status of each donor remained undetermined, and this could have confounded shifts in expanded clonotypes.

Combining a sample-barcoded 5' primer with a J-beta primer mix, a second PCR ran for about 7 to 11 cycles. Each cDNA molecule, via a template-switch adaptor with 12 random nucleotides, was tagged. TCRdb processed the 5' RACE reads anew with MiXCR; each CDR3 protein has one entry. The sample holds about a million distinct CDR3 sequences, roughly 47% seen once. Worth noting for this clonotype: Its target is not known.

Trimming took 4 bases from V and 11 from J, leaving 17 bases between them. The germline CDR1 and CDR2 sequences are DFQATT and SNEGSKA (reference sequence). The CDR3 runs to 12 residues. Sample: blood. The chain joins TRBV20-1 to TRBJ2-5; no firm D call. This receptor was identified in a woman aged 60 to 75 in good health. CDR3 in amino acids: CSATSTGGKQYF. The CDR3 DNA is TGCAGTGCTACATCGACCGGTGGCAAGCAGTACTTC.